The 20 T cell receptor beta chains below come from one sample, sequenced in a study of blood T cell repertoires in COVID-19. Clones were sequenced by immunoSEQ multiplex PCR, and TCRdb holds only the in-frame ones, with some missing. The sample lists about 400,000 clones, approximately 91% occurring once. The specimen sequenced was PBMCs or T cells enriched from blood (not recorded which). The receptors were sampled from a woman in her forties with acute COVID-19.

V usage is TRBV2 and J usage is TRBJ2-1; 9 positions match TRBD2. Germline V lookup: CDR1 SNHLY, CDR2 FYNNEI. The CDR3 sequence is 15 residues long. V dropped 2 bases and J dropped 8; count of bases not matched to a gene: 7. CDR3 region: CASSERRGGLYEQFF. The CDR3 DNA follows: TGTGCCAGCAGTGAAAGGCGGGGGGGCCTCTATGAGCAGTTCTTC.

The CDR3 is CASSLVQGNEQYF. The CDR3, as DNA: TGTGCCAGCAGCTTAGTCCAGGGCAACGAGCAGTACTTC. This chain links TRBV11-2 with TRBJ2-7, with D possibly matching TRBD1 (5 bases). The CDR3 has 13 amino acids. V lost 1 base to trimming and J lost 5 bases, with 9 bases between them. Germline V gives CDR1 SGHAT, CDR2 FQNNGV.

The chain has TRBV5-1 and TRBJ1-6, with 7 bases fitting TRBD1. The germline V gene has CDR1 SGHRS and CDR2 YFSETQ. Trimming cost V 6 bases and J 0 bases; bases outside gene matches: 6. The CDR3 covers 16 residues. CDR3 amino acids: CASIGTVGSYNSPLHF. The CDR3 DNA sequence: TGCGCCAGCATAGGGACAGTAGGCTCCTATAATTCACCCCTCCACTTT.

V gene TRBV4-1 combines with J gene TRBJ1-2; TRBD1 matches at 7 bases. Germline V lookup: CDR1 MGHRA, CDR2 YSYEKL. V shed 1 base, J shed 5 bases, and the junction held 4 bases outside the gene matches. This CDR3 comprises 14 residues. The CDR3 sequence is CASSQVAGQYGYTF. The CDR3 nucleotides read TGCGCCAGCAGCCAAGTGGCGGGACAGTATGGCTACACCTTC.

The V call is TRBV18, the J call TRBJ2-3, with D maybe TRBD2 (5 bases). The CDR3 is 14 amino acids. V was pared by 8 bases and J by 1 base, with 13 bases between. Germline-derived CDR1 and CDR2 are KGHSH and LQKENI. CDR3 in DNA: TGTGCCAGCACAATGAGGACTGGCACAGATACGCAGTATTTT. This sequence encodes CASTMRTGTDTQYF. The full variable domain, its missing parts supplied by reference TRBV18 and TRBJ2-3, is NAGVMQNPRHLVRRRGQEARLRCSPMKGHSHVYWYRQLPEEGLKFMVYLQKENIIDESGMPKERFSAEFPKEGPSILRIQQVVRGDSAAYFCASTMRTGTDTQYFGPGTRLTVL.

V is TRBV25-1 and J is TRBJ2-3; 9 bases fit TRBD2. This CDR3 is built from 17 residues. Looked up from germline, CDR1 is MGHDK and CDR2 is SYGVNS. Germline trimming cut 0 bases from V and 3 bases from J; bases unmatched to any gene: 7. CDR3 residues: CASSEYRAGGPTDTQYF. DNA for the CDR3: TGTGCCAGCAGTGAATATAGGGCGGGGGGGCCTACAGATACGCAGTATTTT.

This clone was seen only once. V and J are TRBV3-1 (or the pseudogene TRBV3-2) and TRBJ2-2; D uncertain. Germline CDR1 is LGHDT and CDR2 is YNNKEL (reference sequence). The CDR3 length is 15 residues. V was cut by 3 bases and J by 1 base, with 9 bases left in between. In DNA, the CDR3 is TGTGCCAGCAGCCAGCAGGTGCTGAACACCGGGGAGCTGTTTTTT. Translation: CASSQQVLNTGELFF.

The rearrangement links TRBV30 to TRBJ2-6; D unclear. V lost 4 bases and J lost 0, with 4 bases in between. Germline V gene lookup returns CDR1 GTSNPN and CDR2 SVGIG (reference sequence). The CDR3 spans 13 residues. CDR3 nucleotide sequence: TGTGCCTGGAAACACTCTGGGGCCAACGTCCTGACTTTC. Translating gives CAWKHSGANVLTF.

The rearrangement links TRBV6-5 to TRBJ1-2; 11 positions match TRBD1. CDR3 size: 16 residues. With V trimmed by 0 bases and J by 4 bases, 4 bases remained unmatched. Germline CDR1 and CDR2: MNHEY and SVGAGI. CDR3 nucleotide sequence: TGTGCCAGCAGTTACTCTTGGACAGGGGGCACCTATGGCTACACCTTC. Protein: CASSYSWTGGTYGYTF.

The chain couples TRBV2 to TRBJ2-3; D call uncertain. The CDR3 contains 14 residues. In germline, CDR1 is SNHLY, CDR2 FYNNEI. V dropped 0 bases and J dropped 4 bases, with 8 bases sitting between them. CDR3 coding DNA: TGTGCCAGCAGTGAAGCGCTAAGCCCAGATACGCAGTATTTT. Translating it yields CASSEALSPDTQYF.

The V and J genes are TRBV27 and TRBJ1-1; D not resolved. CDR1 is MNHEY and CDR2 is SMNVEV in the germline V gene (reference sequence). V was clipped by 6 bases and J by 6 bases, with 11 bases between them. The CDR3 is 12 residues long. In DNA, the CDR3 is TGTGCCAGCAGAACGGGGATGGCTGAAGCTTTCTTT. Its translation is CASRTGMAEAFF.

The rearrangement links TRBV27 to TRBJ1-2, with a possible D match to TRBD1 (6 bases). V was pared by 6 bases and J by 2 bases, with 10 bases between. Germline CDR1 reads MNHEY; CDR2 reads SMNVEV (reference sequence). This CDR3 contains 13 residues. CDR3 sequence (DNA): TGTGCCAGCAGATCCGGGACAAACTATGGCTACACCTTC. Protein product: CASRSGTNYGYTF.

The chain joins TRBV7-9 to TRBJ2-3; TRBD2 matches at 15 bases. Germline lookup yields CDR1 SEHNR and CDR2 FQNEAQ (reference sequence). The J segment lost 12 bases and the V segment lost 3 bases, leaving 16 bases of the junction unmatched. The length of the CDR3 is 18 residues. CDR3: CASSLGTSGLAGGSLQYF. The CDR3 coding sequence is TGTGCCAGCAGCTTGGGTACATCGGGACTAGCGGGGGGCAGTCTTCAGTATTTT.

The rearrangement uses TRBV2 and TRBJ2-5, with D uncertain. This CDR3 is 13 amino acids long. Trimming removed 4 bases from V and 3 bases from J, with 9 bases in between. Germline assignment: CDR1 SNHLY and CDR2 FYNNEI. CDR3 DNA: TGTGCCAGCAGTGGAGGCCAGAAAGAGACCCAGTACTTC. Translated, it gives CASSGGQKETQYF.

This clone has a handful of counts. The chain combines TRBV9 with TRBJ1-4; TRBD1 matches 10 bases. The CDR3 spans 17 residues. Trimming at V came to 0 bases and at J to 7 bases, leaving 9 bases not matched to a gene. Germline-derived CDR1 and CDR2 are SGDLS and YYNGEE. The CDR3 loop is CASSVGTGGRVGEKLFF. The CDR3 DNA sequence: TGTGCCAGCAGCGTAGGGACAGGGGGTCGCGTTGGTGAAAAACTGTTTTTT.

This clone was detected once. CDR3: CASSLVSVRVNTEAFF. The CDR3 DNA is TGTGCCAGCAGCTTAGTATCAGTGCGGGTGAACACTGAAGCTTTCTTT. The chain uses TRBV7-8 and TRBJ1-1; the D is unclear. The CDR3 has 16 amino acids. Trimming left V 1 base short and J 0 bases short, with 12 bases between. Germline CDR1 and CDR2: SGHVS and FQNEAQ. The full variable domain, rest sourced from reference TRBV7-8 and TRBJ1-1, is GAGVSQSPRYKVAKRGQDVALRCDPISGHVSLFWYQQALGQGPEFLTYFQNEAQLDKSGLPSDRFFAERPEGSVSTLKIQRTQQEDSAVYLCASSLVSVRVNTEAFFGQGTRLTVV.

This chain links TRBV7-8 with TRBJ2-3, with 9 bases identical to TRBD2. Trimming at V came to 6 bases and at J to 1 base, leaving 8 bases not matched to a gene. This CDR3 contains 16 residues. Germline V CDR1 and CDR2: SGHVS, FQNEAQ. CDR3 sequence (DNA): TGTGCCAGCAGGTGGGGGTCTAGCGGGGGCACAGATACGCAGTATTTT. Amino acids: CASRWGSSGGTDTQYF.

This clone was seen more than once but under ten times. The rearrangement joins TRBV27 to TRBJ1-6, with D hard to call. CDR1 and CDR2 from the germline V gene are MNHEY and SMNVEV (reference sequence). The CDR3 sequence is 14 residues long. Trimming took 6 bases from V and 4 from J, leaving 10 bases between them. The CDR3 DNA follows: TGTGCCAGCAGCCGAAAAACTTATAATTCACCCCTCCACTTT. Its protein is CASSRKTYNSPLHF.

As to this clone: The identical CDR3 is also encoded by other nucleotide sequences in the sample. J is TRBJ1-5 and V is TRBV6-5, with D perhaps TRBD1 (5 bases). Germline CDR1 MNHEY, CDR2 SVGAGI. This CDR3 contains 16 residues. V lost 0 bases to trimming and J lost 1 base, with 10 bases between them. This CDR3 reads CASSYSYRGSNQPQHF. The CDR3 DNA reads as TGTGCCAGCAGTTACTCGTACCGGGGGAGCAATCAGCCCCAGCATTTT.

This chain joins TRBV3-1 (or the pseudogene TRBV3-2) and TRBJ1-2; D gene unclear. The V end lost 1 base, the J end lost 6 bases, and 15 bases lay between the germline ends. Germline V CDR1 and CDR2: LGHDT, YNNKEL (reference sequence). CDR3 length: 15 residues. The CDR3 DNA reads as TGTGCCAGCAGCCAAGGATACGTAGCGGGTAATGGCTACACCTTC. Its translation is CASSQGYVAGNGYTF.